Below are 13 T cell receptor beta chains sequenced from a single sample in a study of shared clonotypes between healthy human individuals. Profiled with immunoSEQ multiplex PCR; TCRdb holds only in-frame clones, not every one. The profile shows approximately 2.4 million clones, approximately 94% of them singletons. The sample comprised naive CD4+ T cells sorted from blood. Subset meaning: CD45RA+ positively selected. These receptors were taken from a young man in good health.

The CDR3 DNA sequence: TGCGCCAGCAGCTTGGCGGCCAGCACCGGGGAGCTGTTTTTT. Amino acids: CASSLAASTGELFF. The rearrangement joins TRBV5-1 to TRBJ2-2; no clear D. Germline-derived CDR1 and CDR2 are SGHRS and YFSETQ. This CDR3 contains 14 residues. The V end lost 0 bases, the J end lost 4 bases, and 7 bases lay between the germline ends. The full variable domain, completed using reference TRBV5-1 and TRBJ2-2, is KAGVTQTPRYLIKTRGQQVTLSCSPISGHRSVSWYQQTPGQGLQFLFEYFSETQRNKGNFPGRFSGRQFSNSRSEMNVSTLELGDSALYLCASSLAASTGELFFGEGSRLTVL.

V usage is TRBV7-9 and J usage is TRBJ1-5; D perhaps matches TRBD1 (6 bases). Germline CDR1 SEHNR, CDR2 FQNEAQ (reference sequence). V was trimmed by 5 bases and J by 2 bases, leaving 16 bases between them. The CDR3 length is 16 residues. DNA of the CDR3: TGTGCCAGCAGCCTCGCGGGGGCAGTTGGCAATCAGCCCCAGCATTTT. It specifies CASSLAGAVGNQPQHF.

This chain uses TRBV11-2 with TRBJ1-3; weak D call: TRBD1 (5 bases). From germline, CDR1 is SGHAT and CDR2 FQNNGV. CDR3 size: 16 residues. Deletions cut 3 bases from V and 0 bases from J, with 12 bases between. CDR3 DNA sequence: TGTGCCAGCAGCTTGACAGTGAAGAGCTCTGGAAACACCATATATTTT. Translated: CASSLTVKSSGNTIYF.

The CDR3 DNA reads TGTGCCAGTAGTATAGCGGCAGGGTATGTCTACGAGCAGTACTTC. Translation: CASSIAAGYVYEQYF. V and J are TRBV19 and TRBJ2-7; maybe TRBD1 (5 bases). Germline V gene data show CDR1 as LNHDA and CDR2 as SQIVND (reference sequence). There are 15 residues in the CDR3. With 1 base removed from V and 3 bases from J, the gap between germline ends came to 13 bases.

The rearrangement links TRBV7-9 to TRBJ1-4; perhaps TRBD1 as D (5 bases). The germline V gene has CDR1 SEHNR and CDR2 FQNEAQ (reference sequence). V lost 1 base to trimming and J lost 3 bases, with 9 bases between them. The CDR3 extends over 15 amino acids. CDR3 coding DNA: TGTGCCAGCAGCTTAGGGGACCCCTCTAATGAAAAACTGTTTTTT. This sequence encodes CASSLGDPSNEKLFF.

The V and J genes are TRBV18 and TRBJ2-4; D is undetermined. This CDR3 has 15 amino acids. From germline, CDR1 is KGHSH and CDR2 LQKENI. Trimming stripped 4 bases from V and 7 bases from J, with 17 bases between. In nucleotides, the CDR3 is TGTGCCAGCTCACGATCTGACGAGTGGAAGAACATTCAGTACTTC. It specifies CASSRSDEWKNIQYF.

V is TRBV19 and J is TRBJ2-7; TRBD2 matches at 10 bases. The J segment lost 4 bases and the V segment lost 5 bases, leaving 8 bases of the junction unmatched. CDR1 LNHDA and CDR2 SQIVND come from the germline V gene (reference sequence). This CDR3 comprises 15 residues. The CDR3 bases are TGTGCCAGTAGTGCTCTAACTAGCGGGGAATACGAGCAGTACTTC. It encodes CASSALTSGEYEQYF.

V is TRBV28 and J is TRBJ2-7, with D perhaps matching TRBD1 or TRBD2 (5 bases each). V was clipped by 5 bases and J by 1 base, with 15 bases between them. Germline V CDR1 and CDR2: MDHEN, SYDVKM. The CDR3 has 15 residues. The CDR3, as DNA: TGTGCCAGCAGTAGACCTTGGGACGGTTCCTACGAGCAGTACTTC. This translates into CASSRPWDGSYEQYF. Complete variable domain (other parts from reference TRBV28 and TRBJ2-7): DVKVTQSSRYLVKRTGEKVFLECVQDMDHENMFWYRQDPGLGLRLIYFSYDVKMKEKGDIPEGYSVSREKKERFSLILESASTNQTSMYLCASSRPWDGSYEQYFGPGTRLTVT.

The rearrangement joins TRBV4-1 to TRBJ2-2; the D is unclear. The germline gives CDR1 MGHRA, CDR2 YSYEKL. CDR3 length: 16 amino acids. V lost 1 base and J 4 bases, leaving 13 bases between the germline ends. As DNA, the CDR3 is TGCGCCAGCAGCCAAGGGGAACTATACTCCACCGGGGAGCTGTTTTTT. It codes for CASSQGELYSTGELFF.

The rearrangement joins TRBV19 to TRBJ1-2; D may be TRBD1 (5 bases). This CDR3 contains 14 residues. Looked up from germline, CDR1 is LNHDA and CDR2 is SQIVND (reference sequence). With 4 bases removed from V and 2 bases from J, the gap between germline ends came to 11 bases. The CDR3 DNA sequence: TGTGCCAGTAGTACGGGACCGCCAAACTATGGCTACACCTTC. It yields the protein CASSTGPPNYGYTF.

The CDR3 loop is CASSQEPLGNSPLHF. CDR3 nucleotide sequence: TGTGCCAGCTCCCAGGAGCCTTTGGGTAATTCACCCCTCCACTTT. The chain carries TRBV7-9 and TRBJ1-6, with D unclear. The CDR3 runs 15 residues. CDR1 SEHNR and CDR2 FQNEAQ come from the germline V gene (reference sequence). V was shortened by 8 bases and J by 6 bases, with 17 bases between the two germline ends.

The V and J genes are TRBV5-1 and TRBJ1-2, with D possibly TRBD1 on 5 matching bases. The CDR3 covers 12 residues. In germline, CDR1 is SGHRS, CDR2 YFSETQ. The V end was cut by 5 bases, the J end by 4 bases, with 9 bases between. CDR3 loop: CASRQDSYGYTF. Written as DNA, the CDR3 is TGCGCCAGCAGGCAAGACAGCTATGGCTACACCTTC.

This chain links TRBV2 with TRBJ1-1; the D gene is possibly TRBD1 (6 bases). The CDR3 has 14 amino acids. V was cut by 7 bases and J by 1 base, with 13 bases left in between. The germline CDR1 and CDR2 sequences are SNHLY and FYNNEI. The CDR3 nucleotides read TGTGCCAGCACCCCCCTCAGGGGGAACACTGAAGCTTTCTTT. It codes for CASTPLRGNTEAFF.